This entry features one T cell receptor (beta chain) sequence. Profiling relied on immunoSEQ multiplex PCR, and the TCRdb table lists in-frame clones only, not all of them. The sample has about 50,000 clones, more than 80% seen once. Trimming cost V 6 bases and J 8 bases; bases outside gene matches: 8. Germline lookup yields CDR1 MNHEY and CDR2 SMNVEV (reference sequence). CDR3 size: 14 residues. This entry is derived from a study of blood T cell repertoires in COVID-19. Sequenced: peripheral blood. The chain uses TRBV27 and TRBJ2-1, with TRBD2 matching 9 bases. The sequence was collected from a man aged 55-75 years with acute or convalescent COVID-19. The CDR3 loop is CASSRGTSIDEQFF. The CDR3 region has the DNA TGTGCCAGCAGCCGCGGGACTAGCATTGATGAGCAGTTCTTC.